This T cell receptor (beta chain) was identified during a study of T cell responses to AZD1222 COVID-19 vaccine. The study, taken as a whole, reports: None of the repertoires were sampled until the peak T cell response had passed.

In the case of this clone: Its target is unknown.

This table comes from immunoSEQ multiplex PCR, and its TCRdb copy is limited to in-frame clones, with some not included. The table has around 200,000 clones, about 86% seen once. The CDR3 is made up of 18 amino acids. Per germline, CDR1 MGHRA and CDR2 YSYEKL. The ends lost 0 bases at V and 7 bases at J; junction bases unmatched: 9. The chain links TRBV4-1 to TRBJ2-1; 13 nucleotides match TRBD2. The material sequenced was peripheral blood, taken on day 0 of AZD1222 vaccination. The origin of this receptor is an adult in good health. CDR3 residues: CASSQDNPLAGGRNEQFF. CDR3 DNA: TGCGCCAGCAGCCAAGATAACCCACTAGCGGGGGGGCGGAATGAGCAGTTCTTC.